The rows below give T cell receptor beta chains drawn from one sample of a study of blood T cell repertoires in COVID-19. Only in-frame clones appear in the TCRdb table, and some are missing; sequencing was by immunoSEQ multiplex PCR. The sample has 220,000 or so clones, roughly 80% seen once; the top ten hold 3% to 3.5%. Material for sequencing was peripheral blood. The source of these receptors is a woman aged 30 to 39 who had recovered from COVID-19. CDR3s include the opening cysteine and the closing phenylalanine or tryptophan. D genes are given only for firm matches. Only some rows state a clone size, as once, few, many or a class for expanded clones.

abundance	v_gene	d_gene	j_gene	CDR3aa	CDR3nt
-	TRBV7-9	TRBD2	TRBJ2-7	CASSQTSGPIYEQYF	TGTGCCAGCAGCCAGACTAGCGGACCAATCTACGAGCAGTACTTC
-	TRBV6-5	TRBD2	TRBJ2-1	CASSYWAGVSNEQFF	TGTGCCAGCAGTTACTGGGCGGGAGTAAGCAATGAGCAGTTCTTC
-	TRBV5-1	TRBD1	TRBJ2-6	CASSEGQRSFRSGANVLTF	TGCGCCAGCAGCGAGGGACAGCGATCCTTTCGCTCTGGGGCCAACGTCCTGACTTTC
few	TRBV2	-	TRBJ2-5	CATTVVQETQYF	TGTGCCACCACAGTCGTACAAGAGACCCAGTACTTC
few	TRBV12-5	TRBD2	TRBJ2-1	CASGLGRLLIAGEGNEQFF	TGTGCTAGTGGTTTGGGCCGCCTCCTTATAGCGGGGGAAGGCAATGAGCAGTTCTTC
once	TRBV6-6	-	TRBJ1-1	CASTPRGGGTEAFF	TGTGCCAGCACCCCCCGAGGGGGTGGCACTGAAGCTTTCTTT
few	TRBV10-1	TRBD2	TRBJ2-3	CASSTSGRGVTDTQYF	TGCGCCAGCTCTACTAGCGGGAGGGGAGTTACAGATACGCAGTATTTT
-	TRBV6-2/TRBV6-3	-	TRBJ1-2	CASSYSRGGNSYGYTF	TGTGCCAGCAGTTATTCGCGGGGCGGGAATAGCTATGGCTACACCTTC
-	TRBV30	-	TRBJ1-1	CAWLGNSWRDTEAFF	TGTGCCTGGCTTGGGAACTCGTGGAGGGACACTGAAGCTTTCTTT
-	TRBV7-3	-	TRBJ2-7	CASSPDSSSYEQYF	TGTGCCAGCAGCCCGGACAGTAGCTCCTACGAGCAGTACTTC
-	TRBV7-3	-	TRBJ2-3	CASSQRGGSTDTQYF	TGTGCCAGCAGCCAGAGGGGGGGAAGCACAGATACGCAGTATTTT
-	TRBV7-7	TRBD2	TRBJ2-3	CASSLAVAGLGDTQYF	TGTGCCAGCAGCTTAGCGGTAGCGGGACTCGGGGATACGCAGTATTTT
-	TRBV6-5	-	TRBJ2-7	CASYWGDEQYF	TGTGCCAGTTACTGGGGGGACGAGCAGTACTTC
few	TRBV15	-	TRBJ2-7	CATSRDAVHEQYF	TGTGCCACCAGCAGAGATGCGGTACACGAGCAGTACTTC
-	TRBV7-3	TRBD2	TRBJ2-7	CASSLAGEDDEQYF	TGTGCCAGCAGCTTAGCGGGAGAAGATGACGAGCAGTACTTC
-	TRBV4-1	TRBD1	TRBJ1-2	CASSQVGYDVTGSNYGYTF	TGCGCCAGCAGCCAAGTTGGGTATGACGTGACAGGGAGTAACTATGGCTACACCTTC
-	TRBV27	TRBD1	TRBJ1-1	CASSFDRGRMNTEAFF	TGTGCCAGCAGTTTCGACAGGGGGCGGATGAACACTGAAGCTTTCTTT
-	TRBV10-3	TRBD1	TRBJ1-1	CAISAFRDRAVEAFF	TGTGCCATCAGTGCCTTCCGGGACAGGGCGGTTGAAGCTTTCTTT
-	TRBV6-1	-	TRBJ2-1	CASSEAGQTGFF	TGTGCCAGCAGTGAAGCCGGCCAGACGGGGTTCTTC
few	TRBV12-3/TRBV12-4	-	TRBJ2-3	CASNRGLGDTQYF	TGTGCCAGCAACCGGGGTCTGGGGGATACGCAGTATTTT
-	TRBV27	-	TRBJ2-6	CASSTRIGWRFRANVLTF	TGTGCCAGCAGTACACGAATTGGCTGGCGGTTTAGGGCCAACGTCCTGACTTTC
-	TRBV10-3	-	TRBJ1-5	CAISEGGAGNQPQHF	TGTGCCATCAGTGAGGGGGGGGCAGGCAATCAGCCCCAGCATTTT
-	TRBV7-6	-	TRBJ1-5	CASTTRQHYSNQPQHF	TGTGCCAGCACCACACGACAGCATTATAGCAATCAGCCCCAGCATTTT
medium-sized	TRBV28	TRBD1	TRBJ2-7	CASTLGTGGNYEQYF	TGTGCCAGCACCCTGGGGACAGGCGGAAACTACGAGCAGTACTTC
-	TRBV11-2	TRBD2	TRBJ2-7	CASSFQVGGIGEQYF	TGTGCCAGCAGCTTCCAAGTCGGGGGGATTGGGGAGCAGTACTTC
many	TRBV7-2	-	TRBJ2-2	CASSSDTGELFF	TGTGCCAGCAGCTCCGACACCGGGGAGCTGTTTTTT
-	TRBV7-9	TRBD2	TRBJ2-7	CASSGWTSGRQYF	TGTGCCAGCAGCGGATGGACTAGCGGGAGGCAGTACTTC
once	TRBV2	-	TRBJ2-3	CASSRRTTDTQYF	TGTGCCAGCAGTAGGAGGACCACAGATACGCAGTATTTT
-	TRBV19	TRBD2	TRBJ2-5	CASRVGGRAGETQYF	TGTGCCAGTAGGGTTGGGGGGAGGGCCGGAGAGACCCAGTACTTC
few	TRBV6-6	-	TRBJ2-7	CASSPDTSYEQYF	TGTGCCAGCAGTCCTGACACCAGCTACGAGCAGTACTTC
-	TRBV30	TRBD2	TRBJ2-3	CAWDLAGGRSSTDTQYF	TGTGCCTGGGATTTGGCGGGAGGGCGGAGTAGCACAGATACGCAGTATTTT
-	TRBV9	-	TRBJ2-3	CASSVAGGPDTQYF	TGTGCCAGCAGCGTAGCAGGTGGCCCAGATACGCAGTATTTT
-	TRBV30	TRBD1	TRBJ2-7	CAWSRGGPRGEQYF	TGTGCCTGGAGTAGAGGGGGCCCTAGGGGCGAGCAGTACTTC
-	TRBV29-1	-	TRBJ2-7	CSVEAAFTYEQYF	TGCAGCGTTGAGGCGGCCTTTACCTACGAGCAGTACTTC
few	TRBV28	TRBD1	TRBJ1-1	CASSPGGSDTEAFF	TGTGCCAGCAGCCCAGGGGGGTCGGACACTGAAGCTTTCTTT
-	TRBV28	TRBD1	TRBJ2-1	CAGGDRVDEQFF	TGTGCCGGGGGGGACAGGGTCGATGAGCAGTTCTTC
-	TRBV28	TRBD2	TRBJ2-1	CASSPLAGVYNEQFF	TGTGCCAGCAGTCCCCTAGCGGGAGTCTACAATGAGCAGTTCTTC
-	TRBV11-2	-	TRBJ1-2	CASSLVTVNYGYTF	TGTGCCAGCAGCTTAGTCACGGTAAACTATGGCTACACCTTC
-	TRBV30	-	TRBJ2-5	CAAAGQLQETQYF	TGTGCCGCCGCGGGGCAGCTCCAAGAGACCCAGTACTTC
-	TRBV6-2/TRBV6-3	-	TRBJ1-3	CASSYALGGNTIYF	TGTGCCAGCAGTTATGCCCTCGGGGGTAACACCATATATTTT
-	TRBV12-5	-	TRBJ2-7	CASGLVQASTLPTEQYF	TGTGCTAGTGGTTTGGTCCAGGCCTCCACTCTACCTACCGAGCAGTACTTC